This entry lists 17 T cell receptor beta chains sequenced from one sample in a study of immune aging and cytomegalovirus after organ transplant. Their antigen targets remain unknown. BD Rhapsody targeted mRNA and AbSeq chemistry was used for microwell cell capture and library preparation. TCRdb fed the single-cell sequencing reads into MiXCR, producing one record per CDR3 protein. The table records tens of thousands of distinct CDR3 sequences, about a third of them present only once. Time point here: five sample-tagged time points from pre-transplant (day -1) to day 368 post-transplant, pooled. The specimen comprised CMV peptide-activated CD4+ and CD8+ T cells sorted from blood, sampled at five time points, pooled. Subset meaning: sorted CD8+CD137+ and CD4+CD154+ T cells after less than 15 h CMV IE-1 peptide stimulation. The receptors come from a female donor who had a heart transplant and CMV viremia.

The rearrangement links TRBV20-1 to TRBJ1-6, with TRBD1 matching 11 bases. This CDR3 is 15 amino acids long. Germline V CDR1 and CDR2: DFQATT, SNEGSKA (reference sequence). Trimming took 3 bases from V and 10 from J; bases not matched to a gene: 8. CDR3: CSARDPGQGGSPLHF. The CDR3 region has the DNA TGCAGTGCTAGGGACCCGGGACAGGGGGGGTCACCCCTCCACTTT.

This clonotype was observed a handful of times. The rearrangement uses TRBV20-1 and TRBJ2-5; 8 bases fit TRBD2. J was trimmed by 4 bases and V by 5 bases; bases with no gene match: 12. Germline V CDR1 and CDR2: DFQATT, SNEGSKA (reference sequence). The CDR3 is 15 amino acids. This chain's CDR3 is CSAARGGPAGETQYF. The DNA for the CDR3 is TGCAGTGCTGCTCGCGGGGGGCCGGCCGGAGAGACCCAGTACTTC.

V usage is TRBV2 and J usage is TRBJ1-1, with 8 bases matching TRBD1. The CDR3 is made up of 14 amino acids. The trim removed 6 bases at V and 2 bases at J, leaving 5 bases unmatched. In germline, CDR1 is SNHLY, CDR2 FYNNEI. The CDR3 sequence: CASRSTGGNTEAFF. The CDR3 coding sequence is TGTGCCAGCAGGAGTACAGGGGGAAACACTGAAGCTTTCTTT.

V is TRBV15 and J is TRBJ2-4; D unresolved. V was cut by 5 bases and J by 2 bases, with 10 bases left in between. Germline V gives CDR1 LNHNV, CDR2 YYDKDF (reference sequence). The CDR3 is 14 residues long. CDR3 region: CATSRLGPKNIQYF. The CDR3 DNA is TGTGCCACCAGCCGCCTAGGACCCAAAAACATTCAGTACTTC.

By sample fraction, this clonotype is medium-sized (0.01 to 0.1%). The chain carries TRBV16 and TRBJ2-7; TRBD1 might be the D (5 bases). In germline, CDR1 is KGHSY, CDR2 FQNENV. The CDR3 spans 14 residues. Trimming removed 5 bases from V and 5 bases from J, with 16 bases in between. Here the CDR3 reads CASSEIPGWHEQYF. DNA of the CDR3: TGTGCCAGCAGCGAAATCCCAGGGTGGCACGAGCAGTACTTC.

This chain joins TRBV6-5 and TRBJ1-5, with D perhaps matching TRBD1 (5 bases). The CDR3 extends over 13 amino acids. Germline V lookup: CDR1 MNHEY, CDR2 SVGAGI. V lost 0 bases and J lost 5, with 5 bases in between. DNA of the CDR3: TGTGCCAGCAGTTACTCAGGGGATCAGCCCCAGCATTTT. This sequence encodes CASSYSGDQPQHF.

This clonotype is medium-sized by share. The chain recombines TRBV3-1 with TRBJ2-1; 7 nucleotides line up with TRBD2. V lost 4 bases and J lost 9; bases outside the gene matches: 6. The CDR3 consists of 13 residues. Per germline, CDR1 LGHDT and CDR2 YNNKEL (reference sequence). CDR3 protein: CASSLLREGEQFF. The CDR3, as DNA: TGTGCCAGCAGCCTTCTGAGGGAGGGTGAGCAGTTCTTC.

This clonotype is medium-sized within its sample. The CDR3 sequence: CASSYKGGAHTGELFF. In nucleotides, the CDR3 is TGTGCCAGCAGTTATAAAGGCGGGGCTCACACCGGGGAGCTGTTTTTT. This sequence joins TRBV6-5 and TRBJ2-2; tentatively, D is TRBD2 (6 bases). Trimming pared 3 bases from V and 3 bases from J, leaving 14 bases between. This CDR3 has 16 residues. Germline V gives CDR1 MNHEY, CDR2 SVGAGI.

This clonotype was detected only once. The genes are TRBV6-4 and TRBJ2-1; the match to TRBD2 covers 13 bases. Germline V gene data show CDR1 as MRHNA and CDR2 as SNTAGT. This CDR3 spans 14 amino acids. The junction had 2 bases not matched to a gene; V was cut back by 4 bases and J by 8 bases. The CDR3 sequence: CASSVGLAGDEQFF. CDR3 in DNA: TGTGCCAGCAGTGTAGGACTAGCGGGGGATGAGCAGTTCTTC.

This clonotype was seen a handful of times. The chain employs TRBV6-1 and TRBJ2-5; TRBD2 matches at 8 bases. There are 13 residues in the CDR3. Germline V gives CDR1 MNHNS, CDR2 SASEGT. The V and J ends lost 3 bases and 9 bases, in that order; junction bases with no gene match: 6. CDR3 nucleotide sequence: TGTGCCAGCAGTGAGGGACTAGTTGGGGCCCAGTACTTC. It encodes CASSEGLVGAQYF.

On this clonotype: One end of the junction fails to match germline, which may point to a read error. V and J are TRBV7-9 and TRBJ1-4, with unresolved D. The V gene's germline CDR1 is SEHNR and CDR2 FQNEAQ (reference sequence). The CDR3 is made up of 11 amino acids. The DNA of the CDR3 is TGCGCCAGCTACAAACAGGAAAAACTGTTTTTT. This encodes CASYKQEKLFF.

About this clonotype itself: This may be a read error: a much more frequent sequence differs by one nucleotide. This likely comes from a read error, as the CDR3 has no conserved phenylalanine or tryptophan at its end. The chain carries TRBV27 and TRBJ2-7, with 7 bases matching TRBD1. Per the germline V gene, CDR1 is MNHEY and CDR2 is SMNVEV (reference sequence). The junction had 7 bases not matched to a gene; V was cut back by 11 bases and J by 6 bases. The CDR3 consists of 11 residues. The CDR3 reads CAGTSGGEQYS. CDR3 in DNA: TGTGCCGGCACATCAGGGGGCGAGCAGTACTCC.

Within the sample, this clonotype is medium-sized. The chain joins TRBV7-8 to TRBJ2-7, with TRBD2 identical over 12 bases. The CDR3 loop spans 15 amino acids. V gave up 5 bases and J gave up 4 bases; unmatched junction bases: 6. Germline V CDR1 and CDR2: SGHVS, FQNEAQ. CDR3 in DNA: TGTGCCAGCAGCACGACTAGCGGGAGCGGGTACGAGCAGTACTTC. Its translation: CASSTTSGSGYEQYF.

Written as DNA, the CDR3 is TGTGCCAGCAAGGAGGGGGCGAGTGGCTACACCTTC. This encodes CASKEGASGYTF. This sequence joins TRBV6-6 and TRBJ1-2, with 7 bases aligning to TRBD1. CDR3 length: 12 residues. From germline, CDR1 is MNHNY and CDR2 SVGAGI (reference sequence). After removal of 7 bases from V and 7 bases from J, the junction contained 6 bases not matched to a gene.

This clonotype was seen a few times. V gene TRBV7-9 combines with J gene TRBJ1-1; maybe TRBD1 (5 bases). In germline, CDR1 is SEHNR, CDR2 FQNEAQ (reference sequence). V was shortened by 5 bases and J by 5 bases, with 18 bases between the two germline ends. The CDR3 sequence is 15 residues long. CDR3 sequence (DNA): TGTGCCAGCAGCCTCGGAAGGGGCGGAATAACTGAAGCTTTCTTT. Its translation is CASSLGRGGITEAFF.

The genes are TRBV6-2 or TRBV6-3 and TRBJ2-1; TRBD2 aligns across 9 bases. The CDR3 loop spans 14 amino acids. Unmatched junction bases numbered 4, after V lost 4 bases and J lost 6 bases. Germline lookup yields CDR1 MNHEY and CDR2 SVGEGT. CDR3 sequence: CASSLAGVSNEQFF. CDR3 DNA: TGTGCCAGCAGTTTAGCGGGGGTCAGCAATGAGCAGTTCTTC.

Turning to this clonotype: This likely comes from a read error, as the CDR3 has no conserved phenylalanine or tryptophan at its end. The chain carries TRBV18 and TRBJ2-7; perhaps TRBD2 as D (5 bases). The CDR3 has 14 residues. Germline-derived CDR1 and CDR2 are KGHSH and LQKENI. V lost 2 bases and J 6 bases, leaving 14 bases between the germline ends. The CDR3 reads CASSPAGKDVEQYS. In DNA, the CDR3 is TGTGCCAGCTCACCAGCCGGGAAAGACGTCGAGCAGTACTCC.